The TCR beta chain under discussion was sequenced for a study of post-analysis software for immune sequencing data. In the study overall: Courses of disease covered relapsing-remitting, secondary progressive and progressive-relapsing multiple sclerosis.

Whole-study findings and limits: Significantly decreased normalized Chao1 diversity was recorded for multiple sclerosis patients relative to controls. When patients were compared with controls, about 5 TRBV segments were more frequent, TRBV5-6, TRBV5-1 and TRBV20-1 among them. Samples from a shared batch, those prepared together, strongly co-clustered by F measure.

Germline values: CDR1 SGHTA, CDR2 FQGNSA. The CDR3 covers 14 residues. The V end lost 1 base, the J end lost 5 bases, and 10 bases lay between the germline ends. The TCR beta cDNA libraries carried unique molecular identifiers. T cells numbering about 0.85 to 11 million yielded cDNA molecules that totaled roughly 500,000. TCRdb ran MiXCR on the PCR reads and lists one entry per CDR3 protein. The data hold 250,000 to 300,000 distinct CDR3 sequences, with 30% to 45% observed a single time. Details on this clonotype: No antigen is known for it.

The chain links TRBV7-2 to TRBJ2-3; D unresolved. The specimen sequenced was blood. The sequence was collected from a girl aged 5-17 years with multiple sclerosis. The CDR3 sequence is CASSLVAMVDTQYF. In nucleotides, the CDR3 is TGTGCCAGCAGCTTAGTTGCGATGGTAGATACGCAGTATTTT.